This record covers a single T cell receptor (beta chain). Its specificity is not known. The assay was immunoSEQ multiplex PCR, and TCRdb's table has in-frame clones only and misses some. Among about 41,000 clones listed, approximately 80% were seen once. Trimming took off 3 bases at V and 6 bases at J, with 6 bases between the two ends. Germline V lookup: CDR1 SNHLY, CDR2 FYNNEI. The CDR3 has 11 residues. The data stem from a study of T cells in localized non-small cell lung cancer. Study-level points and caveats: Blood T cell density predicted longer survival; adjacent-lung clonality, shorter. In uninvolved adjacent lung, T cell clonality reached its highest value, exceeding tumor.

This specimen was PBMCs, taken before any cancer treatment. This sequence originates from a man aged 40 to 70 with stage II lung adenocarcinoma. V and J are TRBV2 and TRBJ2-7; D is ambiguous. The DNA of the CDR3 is TGTGCCAGCAGTGATCATGGCGAGCAGTACTTC. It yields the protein CASSDHGEQYF.